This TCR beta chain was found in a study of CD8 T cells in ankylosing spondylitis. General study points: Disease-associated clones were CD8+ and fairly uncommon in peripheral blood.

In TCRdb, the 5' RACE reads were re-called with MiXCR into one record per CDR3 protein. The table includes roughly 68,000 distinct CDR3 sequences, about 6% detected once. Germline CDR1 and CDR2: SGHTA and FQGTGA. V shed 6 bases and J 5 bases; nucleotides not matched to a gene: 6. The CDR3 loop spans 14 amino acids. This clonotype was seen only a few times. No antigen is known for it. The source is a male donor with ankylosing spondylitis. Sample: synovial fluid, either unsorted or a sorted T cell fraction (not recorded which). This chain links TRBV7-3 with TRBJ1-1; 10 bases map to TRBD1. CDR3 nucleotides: TGTGCCAGCAGTCCCGACAGGGGGCGGACTGAAGCTTTCTTT. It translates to CASSPDRGRTEAFF.